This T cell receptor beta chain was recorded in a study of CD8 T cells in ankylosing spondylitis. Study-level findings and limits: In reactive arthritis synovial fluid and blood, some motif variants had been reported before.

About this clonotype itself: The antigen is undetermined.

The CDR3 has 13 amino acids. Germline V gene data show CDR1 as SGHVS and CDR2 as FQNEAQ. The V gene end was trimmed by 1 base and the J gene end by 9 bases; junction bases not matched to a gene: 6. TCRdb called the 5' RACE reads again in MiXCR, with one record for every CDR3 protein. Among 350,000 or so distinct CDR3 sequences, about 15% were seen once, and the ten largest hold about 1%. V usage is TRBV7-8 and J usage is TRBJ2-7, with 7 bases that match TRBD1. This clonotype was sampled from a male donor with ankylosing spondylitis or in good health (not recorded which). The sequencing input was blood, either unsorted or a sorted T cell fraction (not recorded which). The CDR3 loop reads CASSLDARGRQYF. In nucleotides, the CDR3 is TGTGCCAGCAGCTTAGACGCCAGGGGGAGGCAGTACTTC.